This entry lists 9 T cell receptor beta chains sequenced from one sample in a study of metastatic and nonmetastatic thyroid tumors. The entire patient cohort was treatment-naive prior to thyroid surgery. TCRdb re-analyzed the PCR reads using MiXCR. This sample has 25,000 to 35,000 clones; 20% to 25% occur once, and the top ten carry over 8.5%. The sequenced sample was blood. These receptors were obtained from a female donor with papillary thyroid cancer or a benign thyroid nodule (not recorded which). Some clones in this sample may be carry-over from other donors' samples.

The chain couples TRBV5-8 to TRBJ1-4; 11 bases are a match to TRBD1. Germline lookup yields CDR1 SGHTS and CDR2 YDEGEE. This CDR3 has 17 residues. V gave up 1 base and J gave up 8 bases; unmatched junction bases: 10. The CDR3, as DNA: TGTGCCAGCAGCTTGTCAAGGACAGGGGGCGCGTGGGAAAAACTGTTTTTT. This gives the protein CASSLSRTGGAWEKLFF.

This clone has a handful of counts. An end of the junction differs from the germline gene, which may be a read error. CDR3 protein: CATIRDRRDSMNTEAFF. For the CDR3, the DNA is TGTGCCACCATCAGAGATCGTCGGGACAGCATGAACACTGAAGCTTTCTTT. The V call is TRBV15, the J call TRBJ1-1, with 7 bases that match TRBD1. CDR3 length: 17 amino acids. Germline V gene sequence: CDR1 LNHNV, CDR2 YYDKDF (reference sequence).

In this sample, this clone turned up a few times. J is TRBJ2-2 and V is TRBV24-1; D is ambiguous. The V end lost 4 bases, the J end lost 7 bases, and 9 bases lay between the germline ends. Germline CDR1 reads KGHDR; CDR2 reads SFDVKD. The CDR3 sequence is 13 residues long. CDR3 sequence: CATSERPDGELFF. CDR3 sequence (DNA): TGTGCCACCAGTGAGAGGCCCGACGGGGAGCTGTTTTTT.

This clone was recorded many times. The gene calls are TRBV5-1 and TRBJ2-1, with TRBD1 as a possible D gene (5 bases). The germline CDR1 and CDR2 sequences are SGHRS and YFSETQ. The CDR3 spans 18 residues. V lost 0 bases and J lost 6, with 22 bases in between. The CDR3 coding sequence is TGCGCCAGCAGCTTGGGTGGCCTAGGGATATTAAGGGGCAATGAGCAGTTCTTC. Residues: CASSLGGLGILRGNEQFF. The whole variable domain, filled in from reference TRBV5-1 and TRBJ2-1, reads KAGVTQTPRYLIKTRGQQVTLSCSPISGHRSVSWYQQTPGQGLQFLFEYFSETQRNKGNFPGRFSGRQFSNSRSEMNVSTLELGDSALYLCASSLGGLGILRGNEQFFGPGTRLTVL.

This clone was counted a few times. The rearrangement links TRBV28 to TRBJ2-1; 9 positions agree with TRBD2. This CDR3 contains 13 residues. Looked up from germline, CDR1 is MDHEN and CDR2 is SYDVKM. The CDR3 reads CATVAGVYNEQFF. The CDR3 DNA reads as TGTGCAACAGTAGCGGGAGTCTACAATGAGCAGTTCTTC. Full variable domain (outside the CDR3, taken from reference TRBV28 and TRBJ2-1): DVKVTQSSRYLVKRTGEKVFLECVQDMDHENMFWYRQDPGLGLRLIYFSYDVKMKEKGDIPEGYSVSREKKERFSLILESASTNQTSMYLCATVAGVYNEQFFGPGTRLTVL.

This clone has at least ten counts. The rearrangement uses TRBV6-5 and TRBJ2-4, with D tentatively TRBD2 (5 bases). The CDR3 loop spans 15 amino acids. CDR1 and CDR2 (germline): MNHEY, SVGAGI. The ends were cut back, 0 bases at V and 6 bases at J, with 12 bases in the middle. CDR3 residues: CASSYSNGDINIQYF. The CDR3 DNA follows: TGTGCCAGCAGTTACTCGAACGGGGATATAAACATTCAGTACTTC.

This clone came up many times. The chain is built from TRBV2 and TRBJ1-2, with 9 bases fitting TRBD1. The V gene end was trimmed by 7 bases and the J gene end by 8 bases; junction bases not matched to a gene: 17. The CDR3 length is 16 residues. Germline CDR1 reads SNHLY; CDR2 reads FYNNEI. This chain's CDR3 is CASKGQGGGFGSGYTF. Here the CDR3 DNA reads TGTGCCAGCAAGGGACAGGGAGGAGGATTTGGTTCCGGCTACACCTTC.

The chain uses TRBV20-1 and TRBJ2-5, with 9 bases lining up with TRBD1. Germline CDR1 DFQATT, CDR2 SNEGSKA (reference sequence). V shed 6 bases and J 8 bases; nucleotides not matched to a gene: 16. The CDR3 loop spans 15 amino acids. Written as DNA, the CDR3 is TGCAGTGCAGCCGGGGGCGACAGGGGGATGGGAACCCAGTACTTC. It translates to CSAAGGDRGMGTQYF.

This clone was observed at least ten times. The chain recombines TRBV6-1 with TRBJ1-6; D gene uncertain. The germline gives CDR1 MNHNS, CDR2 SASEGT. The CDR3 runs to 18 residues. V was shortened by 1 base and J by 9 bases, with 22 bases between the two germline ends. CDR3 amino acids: CASSEDAHRRLRPSPLHF. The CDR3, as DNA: TGTGCCAGCAGTGAAGATGCCCATCGGAGGTTACGTCCTTCACCCCTCCACTTT.